The 23 T cell receptor beta chains presented below share a single source sample, sequenced in a study of neurological immune-mediated disorders. From the 5' RACE reads, TCRdb called clonotypes with MiXCR, one entry per CDR3 protein. The sample yields more than 50,000 distinct CDR3 sequences, approximately 25% seen once. Sample time point: technical triplicate 2. Sequenced: PBMCs. Every receptor here comes from a man in his 60s with HTLV-1-associated myelopathy (HAM/TSP).

The gene calls are TRBV20-1 and TRBJ1-5, with D unclear. The CDR3 contains 16 residues. The germline V gene has CDR1 DFQATT and CDR2 SNEGSKA (reference sequence). Trimming took off 3 bases at V and 6 bases at J, with 21 bases between the two ends. The CDR3 DNA is TGCAGTGCTAGTATTGAAGACGGGCCAATTGCTCAGCCCCAGCATTTT. Its translation: CSASIEDGPIAQPQHF.

This clonotype appeared many times. This chain connects TRBV9 to TRBJ2-2; tentatively, D is TRBD1 (5 bases). The CDR3 extends over 18 amino acids. The V gene lost 0 bases and the J gene lost 3 bases, with 18 bases spanning the gap. Germline CDR1 reads SGDLS; CDR2 reads YYNGEE. The CDR3 DNA reads TGTGCCAGCAGCGTAGGAGTCAGCCCAGGGATAGACACCGGGGAGCTGTTTTTT. Translating it yields CASSVGVSPGIDTGELFF.

V is TRBV12-3 or TRBV12-4 and J is TRBJ2-5; 7 bases line up with TRBD2. The CDR3 runs 15 residues. Trimming at V came to 1 base and at J to 5 bases, leaving 7 bases not matched to a gene. As DNA, the CDR3 is TGTGCCAGCAGTTTAGGGGCGGGAGACTGGGAGACCCAGTACTTC. Its translation: CASSLGAGDWETQYF.

This clonotype was found once. The V call is TRBV11-2, the J call TRBJ2-7; 13 positions agree with TRBD2. CDR3 length: 15 amino acids. Germline V CDR1 and CDR2: SGHAT, FQNNGV. The trim removed 3 bases at V and 2 bases at J, leaving 1 base unmatched. Here the CDR3 reads CASSFGLAGAYEQYF. The CDR3 bases are TGTGCCAGCAGCTTTGGACTAGCGGGAGCCTACGAGCAGTACTTC. The whole variable domain, filled in from reference TRBV11-2 and TRBJ2-7, reads EAGVAQSPRYKIIEKRQSVAFWCNPISGHATLYWYQQILGQGPKLLIQFQNNGVVDDSQLPKDRFSAERLKGVDSTLKIQPAKLEDSAVYLCASSFGLAGAYEQYFGPGTRLTVT.

This clonotype was detected many times. The junction departs from germline at one end; a sequencing error may be responsible. V and J are TRBV10-3 and TRBJ1-6; D might be TRBD1 (6 bases). The CDR3 length is 13 residues. Germline V CDR1 and CDR2: ENHRY, SYGVKD. Written as DNA, the CDR3 is TGTGTCATCAGCGGACAGACAAATTCACCCCTCCACTTT. As protein: CVISGQTNSPLHF.

This clonotype was seen repeatedly, ten times or more. The chain links TRBV7-9 to TRBJ2-3; tentatively, D is TRBD1 or TRBD2 (5 bases each). Germline loops: CDR1 SEHNR, CDR2 FQNEAQ (reference sequence). V was shortened by 5 bases and J by 8 bases, with 14 bases between the two germline ends. CDR3 length: 13 residues. In DNA, the CDR3 is TGTGCCAGCAGCGGGGACGACTTCGGTACGCAGTATTTT. It encodes CASSGDDFGTQYF.

This clonotype is medium-sized in the sample. This chain links TRBV20-1 with TRBJ1-2; a weak D match, TRBD1 (5 bases). The CDR3 covers 12 residues. The V end lost 5 bases, the J end lost 8 bases, and 15 bases lay between the germline ends. Looked up from germline, CDR1 is DFQATT and CDR2 is SNEGSKA (reference sequence). CDR3 in DNA: TGCAGTGCTCCGCCGACAGCCTCCGGCTACACCTTC. Its translation is CSAPPTASGYTF.

This clonotype was picked up many times. The chain employs TRBV7-2 and TRBJ1-5; D not certain. V was cut by 1 base and J by 2 bases, with 12 bases left in between. This CDR3 comprises 16 residues. Germline V CDR1 and CDR2: SGHTA, FQGNSA. CDR3 DNA: TGTGCCAGCAGCTTAGGGGTTAGGGAGGGCAATCAGCCCCAGCATTTT. It translates to CASSLGVREGNQPQHF. The entire variable domain, with the rest obtained from reference TRBV7-2 and TRBJ1-5, is as follows: GAGVSQSPSNKVTEKGKDVELRCDPISGHTALYWYRQSLGQGLEFLIYFQGNSAPDKSGLPSDRFSAERTGGSVSTLTIQRTQQEDSAVYLCASSLGVREGNQPQHFGDGTRLSIL.

This clonotype showed up many times. V usage is TRBV5-1 and J usage is TRBJ2-7; D might be TRBD2 (5 bases). The CDR3 sequence is 16 residues long. Per the germline V gene, CDR1 is SGHRS and CDR2 is YFSETQ. V lost 0 bases to trimming and J lost 6 bases, with 19 bases between them. CDR3: CASSLAVGNRPGEQYF. Written as DNA, the CDR3 is TGCGCCAGCAGCTTGGCCGTCGGGAACAGACCTGGCGAGCAGTACTTC.

This clonotype came up many times. The chain employs TRBV5-6 and TRBJ1-5; D unclear. Deletions cut 3 bases from V and 5 bases from J, with 6 bases between. CDR3 size: 12 residues. Germline values: CDR1 SGHDT, CDR2 YYEEEE. CDR3 coding DNA: TGTGCCAGCAGCTCCCCAGATCAGCCCCAGCATTTT. Encoded protein: CASSSPDQPQHF.

This clonotype was observed many times. This chain links TRBV5-1 with TRBJ2-7; 8 bases map to TRBD2. The junction had 9 bases not matched to a gene; V was cut back by 4 bases and J by 0 bases. Germline lookup yields CDR1 SGHRS and CDR2 YFSETQ. This CDR3 region has 16 residues. The CDR3 sequence: CASSISSSGPSYEQYF. As DNA, the CDR3 is TGCGCCAGCAGCATATCTTCTAGCGGGCCCTCCTACGAGCAGTACTTC.

Ten or more counts support this clonotype. The rearrangement uses TRBV20-1 and TRBJ2-3; 9 bases align to TRBD2. J gave up 6 bases and V 2 bases, and 9 bases lay outside the gene matches. Germline assignment: CDR1 DFQATT and CDR2 SNEGSKA (reference sequence). This CDR3 has 15 residues. CDR3 amino acids: CSARSSGRRGDTQYF. DNA of the CDR3: TGCAGTGCTAGATCCAGCGGGAGGAGAGGGGATACGCAGTATTTT.

This clonotype was observed many times. V gene TRBV29-1 combines with J gene TRBJ2-6; 7 bases fit TRBD1. V dropped 7 bases and J dropped 6; count of bases not matched to a gene: 6. The length of the CDR3 is 13 residues. The V gene's germline CDR1 is SQVTM and CDR2 ANQGSEA. The CDR3 here is CSALGGEANVLTF. CDR3 nucleotide sequence: TGCAGCGCCTTAGGGGGCGAGGCCAACGTCCTGACTTTC.

This clonotype was seen a handful of times. Here the CDR3 reads CSASDGKNIQYF. CDR3 nucleotide sequence: TGCAGTGCTTCGGACGGGAAAAACATTCAGTACTTC. The chain joins TRBV20-1 to TRBJ2-4; D uncertain. The CDR3 runs to 12 residues. V was trimmed by 5 bases and J by 4 bases, leaving 9 bases between them. CDR1 DFQATT and CDR2 SNEGSKA come from the germline V gene (reference sequence).

This clonotype was picked up many times. The chain combines TRBV20-1 with TRBJ1-5; D ambiguous. This CDR3 is 15 amino acids long. Germline V gene sequence: CDR1 DFQATT, CDR2 SNEGSKA (reference sequence). Trimming cost V 1 base and J 3 bases, with 13 bases left between them. DNA for the CDR3: TGCAGTGCTAGAGCCAAGTCGGGATTCAATCAGCCCCAGCATTTT. As protein: CSARAKSGFNQPQHF.

This clonotype was found many times. The chain uses TRBV15 and TRBJ2-7; the D is unclear. V was cut by 1 base and J by 2 bases, with 9 bases left in between. This CDR3 region has 14 residues. CDR1 is LNHNV, CDR2 YYDKDF, per germline (reference sequence). The CDR3 region is CATSRGTDAYEQYF. Written as DNA, the CDR3 is TGTGCCACCAGCAGAGGAACAGATGCCTACGAGCAGTACTTC.

In this sample, this clonotype turned up many times. V is TRBV4-1 and J is TRBJ1-6, with 7 bases aligning to TRBD1. The CDR3 consists of 15 residues. The V and J ends lost 0 bases and 13 bases, in that order; junction bases with no gene match: 9. Germline values: CDR1 MGHRA, CDR2 YSYEKL. This chain's CDR3 is CASSQEARGASPLHF. CDR3 bases: TGCGCCAGCAGCCAAGAAGCCAGGGGGGCCTCGCCCCTCCACTTT.

This clonotype was seen many times. The chain carries TRBV15 and TRBJ1-1; D gene ambiguous. Trimming shortened V by 0 bases and J by 8 bases, and 10 bases separated the two germline ends. The germline CDR1 and CDR2 sequences are LNHNV and YYDKDF (reference sequence). CDR3 length: 13 amino acids. The chain's CDR3 is CATSRDPDGEAFF. As DNA, the CDR3 is TGTGCCACCAGCAGAGATCCAGACGGGGAAGCTTTCTTT.

Comment on this clonotype: At one of its ends the junction is not consistent with the germline gene, which may arise from a read error. The rearrangement uses TRBV7-6 and TRBJ2-1, with 10 bases that match TRBD2. Germline CDR1 and CDR2: SGHVS and FNYEAQ. This CDR3 comprises 16 residues. CDR3: CVSCLRAGGPNNEQFF. The CDR3 DNA follows: TGTGTCAGCTGCTTAAGAGCGGGAGGGCCAAACAATGAGCAGTTCTTC.

The gene calls are TRBV14 and TRBJ2-2; weak D call: TRBD1 (6 bases). Trimming stripped 4 bases from V and 4 bases from J, with 19 bases between. The CDR3 is made up of 17 amino acids. CDR1 and CDR2 (germline): SGHDN, FVKESK. The CDR3 DNA is TGTGCCAGCAGCCCTGGGGGCACAGGGTTGCGCACCGGGGAGCTGTTTTTT. It encodes CASSPGGTGLRTGELFF. Using reference TRBV14 and TRBJ2-2 for the parts outside the CDR3, the full variable domain is EAGVTQFPSHSVIEKGQTVTLRCDPISGHDNLYWYRRVMGKEIKFLLHFVKESKQDESGMPNNRFLAERTGGTYSTLKVQPAELEDSGVYFCASSPGGTGLRTGELFFGEGSRLTVL.

This clonotype was recorded at least ten times. The chain uses TRBV5-1 and TRBJ1-5; D unresolved. V was shortened by 4 bases and J by 13 bases, with 18 bases between the two germline ends. There are 13 residues in the CDR3. Germline V gene lookup returns CDR1 SGHRS and CDR2 YFSETQ. The CDR3 sequence: CASSLGGVGTQHF. CDR3 in DNA: TGCGCCAGCAGCCTCGGCGGGGTAGGAACTCAGCATTTT.

The CDR3 loop reads CASSSSGTGSRDTQYF. The CDR3 nucleotides are TGTGCCAGCAGTTCCTCCGGGACAGGGAGTCGGGATACGCAGTATTTT. This sequence joins TRBV28 and TRBJ2-3, with 9 positions matching TRBD1. CDR3 size: 16 residues. Germline V CDR1 and CDR2: MDHEN, SYDVKM. Trimming took 4 bases from V and 6 from J; bases not matched to a gene: 11.

This clonotype appeared many times. The DNA for the CDR3 is TGCGCCAGTTCCCTACAGGCCCCTATGTGGGACGAGCAGTACTTC. As protein: CASSLQAPMWDEQYF. This chain links TRBV5-1 with TRBJ2-7; D is perhaps TRBD1 (5 bases). Germline CDR1 SGHRS, CDR2 YFSETQ. This CDR3 region has 15 residues. With 8 bases removed from V and 5 bases from J, the gap between germline ends came to 23 bases.